The 8 T cell receptor beta chains below come from one sample, sequenced in a study of blood T cell repertoires in COVID-19. Only in-frame clones appear in the TCRdb table, and some are missing; sequencing was by immunoSEQ multiplex PCR. Among 250,000 to 350,000 clones listed, 80% to 90% were seen once. Sequenced sample: PBMCs or T cells enriched from blood (not recorded which). These receptors were obtained from a woman aged 18-29 years who had recovered from COVID-19.

V usage is TRBV30 and J usage is TRBJ1-2; no firm D call. Germline CDR1 GTSNPN, CDR2 SVGIG (reference sequence). The CDR3 totals 10 residues. Trimming stripped 2 bases from V and 11 bases from J, with 9 bases between. In nucleotides, the CDR3 is TGTGCCTGGAGTAGGACTTTATACACCTTC. Encoded protein: CAWSRTLYTF.

The chain employs TRBV5-1 and TRBJ2-7; 11 bases agree with TRBD2. Germline-derived CDR1 and CDR2 are SGHRS and YFSETQ. The CDR3 has 16 amino acids. J gave up 5 bases and V 4 bases, and 11 bases lay outside the gene matches. CDR3 DNA: TGCGCCAGCAGCCTAAGTAGCGGGAGGGAAAGTGACGAGCAGTACTTC. It specifies CASSLSSGRESDEQYF. Drawing the rest from reference TRBV5-1 and TRBJ2-7, the complete variable domain is KAGVTQTPRYLIKTRGQQVTLSCSPISGHRSVSWYQQTPGQGLQFLFEYFSETQRNKGNFPGRFSGRQFSNSRSEMNVSTLELGDSALYLCASSLSSGRESDEQYFGPGTRLTVT.

The chain is built from TRBV25-1 and TRBJ1-1, with TRBD1 identical over 9 bases. Germline V gives CDR1 MGHDK, CDR2 SYGVNS. The CDR3 has 14 residues. The ends lost 8 bases at V and 5 bases at J; junction bases unmatched: 9. Written as DNA, the CDR3 is TGTGCCAGCTACAGGACAGGGGCAGGGACTGAAGCTTTCTTT. Protein product: CASYRTGAGTEAFF. Using reference TRBV25-1 and TRBJ1-1 for the parts outside the CDR3, the full variable domain is EADIYQTPRYLVIGTGKKITLECSQTMGHDKMYWYQQDPGMELHLIHYSYGVNSTEKGDLSSESTVSRIRTEHFPLTLESARPSHTSQYLCASYRTGAGTEAFFGQGTRLTVV.

CDR3 nucleotides: TGTGCCAGCAGCCCGGGAGAGAACACTGAAGCTTTCTTT. Translation gives CASSPGENTEAFF. J is TRBJ1-1 and V is TRBV6-5; no clear D gene. Germline assignment: CDR1 MNHEY and CDR2 SVGAGI. The CDR3 is 13 amino acids. Trimming stripped 6 bases from V and 1 base from J, with 9 bases between.

This clone turned up a few times. This chain links TRBV20-1 with TRBJ2-7; TRBD2 might be the D (6 bases). CDR3 size: 16 residues. Trimming took 8 bases from V and 5 from J, leaving 28 bases between them. The germline V gene has CDR1 DFQATT and CDR2 SNEGSKA (reference sequence). In DNA form, the CDR3 reads TGCAGTACTAATGACATAGCGGCGGAGGGCGGGGACGAGCAGTACTTC. It specifies CSTNDIAAEGGDEQYF.

The chain is built from TRBV19 and TRBJ1-1; D unclear. The CDR3 runs 15 residues. V was shortened by 0 bases and J by 0 bases, with 8 bases between the two germline ends. CDR1 and CDR2 from the germline V gene are LNHDA and SQIVND (reference sequence). The CDR3 DNA follows: TGTGCCAGTAGTATAGATCGGTCGATGAACACTGAAGCTTTCTTT. The encoded protein is CASSIDRSMNTEAFF.

The rearrangement uses TRBV18 and TRBJ1-2; 9 nucleotides match TRBD1. The germline V gene has CDR1 KGHSH and CDR2 LQKENI. Germline trimming cut 0 bases from V and 0 bases from J; bases unmatched to any gene: 5. The CDR3 sequence is 17 residues long. The DNA for the CDR3 is TGTGCCAGCTCACCACCGAGAGGACAGGGGTCTAACTATGGCTACACCTTC. Translated, it gives CASSPPRGQGSNYGYTF.

This clone appeared a few times. V gene TRBV5-1 combines with J gene TRBJ1-4; 9 nucleotides match TRBD1. Germline CDR1 reads SGHRS; CDR2 reads YFSETQ. V lost 6 bases to trimming and J lost 8 bases; unmatched junction nucleotides: 8. The CDR3 length is 14 residues. Here the CDR3 reads CASTPGTGTEKLFF. CDR3 coding DNA: TGCGCCAGCACTCCGGGGACAGGGACCGAAAAACTGTTTTTT.